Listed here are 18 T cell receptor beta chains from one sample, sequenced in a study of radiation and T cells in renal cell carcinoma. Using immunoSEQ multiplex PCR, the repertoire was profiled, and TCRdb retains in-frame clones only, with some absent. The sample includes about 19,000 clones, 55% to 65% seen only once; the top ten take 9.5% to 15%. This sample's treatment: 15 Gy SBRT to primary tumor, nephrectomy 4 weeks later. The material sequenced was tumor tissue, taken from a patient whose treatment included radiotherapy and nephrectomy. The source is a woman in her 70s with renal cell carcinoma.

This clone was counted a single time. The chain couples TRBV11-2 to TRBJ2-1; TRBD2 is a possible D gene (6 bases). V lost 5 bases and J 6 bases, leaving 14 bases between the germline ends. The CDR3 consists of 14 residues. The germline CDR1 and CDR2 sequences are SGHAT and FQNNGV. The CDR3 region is CASSPGNGGNEQFF. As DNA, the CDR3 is TGTGCCAGCAGCCCGGGCAACGGGGGCAATGAGCAGTTCTTC.

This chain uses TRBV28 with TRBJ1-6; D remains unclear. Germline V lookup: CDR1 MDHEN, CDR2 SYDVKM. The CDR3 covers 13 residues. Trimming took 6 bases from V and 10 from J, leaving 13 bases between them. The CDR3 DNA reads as TGTGCCAGCAGAACTGGGCCGGTATCACCCCTCCACTTT. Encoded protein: CASRTGPVSPLHF.

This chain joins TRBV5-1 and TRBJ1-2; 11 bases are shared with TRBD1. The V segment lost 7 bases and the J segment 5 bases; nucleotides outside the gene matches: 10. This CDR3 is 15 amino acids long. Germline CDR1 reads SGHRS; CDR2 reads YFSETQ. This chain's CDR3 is CASALAGTGGYGYTF. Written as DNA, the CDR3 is TGCGCCAGCGCTCTGGCCGGGACAGGGGGTTATGGCTACACCTTC.

The CDR3 DNA is TGTGCCAGCAGCGTATACGACGCGGGGGGGAGAGAGCAGTACTTC. This codes for CASSVYDAGGREQYF. The V gene is TRBV9, the J gene TRBJ2-7, with 9 bases lining up with TRBD2. With 1 base clipped from V and 7 bases from J, the junction kept 9 bases outside the gene matches. This CDR3 is 15 amino acids long. Germline V lookup: CDR1 SGDLS, CDR2 YYNGEE. Combining the CDR3 with reference TRBV9 and TRBJ2-7 gives the whole variable domain DSGVTQTPKHLITATGQRVTLRCSPRSGDLSVYWYQQSLDQGLQFLIQYYNGEERAKGNILERFSAQQFPDLHSELNLSSLELGDSALYFCASSVYDAGGREQYFGPGTRLTVT.

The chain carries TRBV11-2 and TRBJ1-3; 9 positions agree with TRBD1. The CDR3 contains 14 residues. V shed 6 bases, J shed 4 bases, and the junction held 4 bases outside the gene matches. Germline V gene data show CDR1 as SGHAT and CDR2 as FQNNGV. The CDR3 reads CASRVTGGGNTIYF. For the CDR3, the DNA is TGTGCCAGCAGGGTGACAGGGGGAGGAAACACCATATATTTT.

CDR3 region: CASSLSGPLYEQYF. CDR3 sequence (DNA): TGTGCCAGCAGTTTGAGTGGACCCTTATACGAGCAGTACTTC. The chain links TRBV28 to TRBJ2-7; D unresolved. The germline V gene encodes CDR1 MDHEN and CDR2 SYDVKM. The germline V and J ends were trimmed by 3 bases and 4 bases, with 13 bases remaining between them. The CDR3 contains 14 residues.

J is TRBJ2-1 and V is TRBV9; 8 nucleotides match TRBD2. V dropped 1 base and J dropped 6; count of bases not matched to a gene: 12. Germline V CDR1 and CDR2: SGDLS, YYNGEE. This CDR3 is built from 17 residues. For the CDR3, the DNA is TGTGCCAGCAGCGTATCCCTGGGCGGGGGGACTAGCAATGAGCAGTTCTTC. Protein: CASSVSLGGGTSNEQFF.

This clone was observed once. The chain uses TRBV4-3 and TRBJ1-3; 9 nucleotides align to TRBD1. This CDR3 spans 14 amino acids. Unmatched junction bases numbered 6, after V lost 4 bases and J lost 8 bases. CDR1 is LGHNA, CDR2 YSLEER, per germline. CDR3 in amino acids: CASSLGTGTDTIYF. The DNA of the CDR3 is TGCGCCAGCAGCCTCGGGACAGGGACGGACACCATATATTTT.

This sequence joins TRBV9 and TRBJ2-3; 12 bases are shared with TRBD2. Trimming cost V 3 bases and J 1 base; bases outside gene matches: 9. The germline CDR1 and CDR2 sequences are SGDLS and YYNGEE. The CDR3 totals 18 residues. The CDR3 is CASSAPSSGGAGTDTQYF. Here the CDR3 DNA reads TGTGCCAGCAGCGCCCCATCTAGCGGGGGGGCTGGCACAGATACGCAGTATTTT.

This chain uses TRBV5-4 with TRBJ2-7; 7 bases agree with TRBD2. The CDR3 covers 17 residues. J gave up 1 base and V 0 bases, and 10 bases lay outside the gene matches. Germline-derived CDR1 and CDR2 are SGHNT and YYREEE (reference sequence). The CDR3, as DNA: TGTGCCAGCAGCTTGGGAGGAGCGGGGAGCCGATCCTACGAGCAGTACTTC. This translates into CASSLGGAGSRSYEQYF.

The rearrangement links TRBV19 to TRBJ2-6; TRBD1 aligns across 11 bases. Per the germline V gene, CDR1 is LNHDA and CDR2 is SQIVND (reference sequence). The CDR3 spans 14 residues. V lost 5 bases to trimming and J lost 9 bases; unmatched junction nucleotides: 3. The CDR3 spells CASSGTGGDNVLTF. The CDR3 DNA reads TGTGCCAGTAGTGGGACAGGGGGAGACAACGTCCTGACTTTC.

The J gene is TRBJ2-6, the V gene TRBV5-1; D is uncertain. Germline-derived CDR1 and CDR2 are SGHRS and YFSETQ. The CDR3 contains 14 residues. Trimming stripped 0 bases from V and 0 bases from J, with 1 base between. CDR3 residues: CASSLASGANVLTF. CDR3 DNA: TGCGCCAGCAGCTTGGCCTCTGGGGCCAACGTCCTGACTTTC.

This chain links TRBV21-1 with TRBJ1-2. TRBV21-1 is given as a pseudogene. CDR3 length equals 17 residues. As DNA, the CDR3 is TGTGCCAGCAGCAAAGTTCGAACGGCAAGACTGGTGAAAGGCTACACCTTC. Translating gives CASSKVRTARLVKGYTF.

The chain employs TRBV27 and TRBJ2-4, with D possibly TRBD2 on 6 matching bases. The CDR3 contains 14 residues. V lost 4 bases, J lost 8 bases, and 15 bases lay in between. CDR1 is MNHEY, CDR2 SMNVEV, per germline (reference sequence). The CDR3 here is CASSSRLGVHIQYF. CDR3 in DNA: TGTGCCAGCAGTTCGAGACTAGGCGTGCACATTCAGTACTTC.

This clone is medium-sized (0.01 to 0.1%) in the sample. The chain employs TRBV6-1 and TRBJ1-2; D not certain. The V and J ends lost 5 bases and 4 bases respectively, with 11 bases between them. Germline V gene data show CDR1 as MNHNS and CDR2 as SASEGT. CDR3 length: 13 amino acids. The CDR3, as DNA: TGTGCCAGCAGTACCAGTACCATCTATGGCTACACCTTC. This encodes CASSTSTIYGYTF.

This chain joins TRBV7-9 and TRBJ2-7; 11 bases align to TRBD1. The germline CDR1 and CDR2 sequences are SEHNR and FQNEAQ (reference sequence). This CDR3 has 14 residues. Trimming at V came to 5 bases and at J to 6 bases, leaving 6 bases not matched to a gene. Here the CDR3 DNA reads TGTGCCAGCAGCACCTCCGGGACAGGGGGCGAGCAGTACTTC. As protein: CASSTSGTGGEQYF.

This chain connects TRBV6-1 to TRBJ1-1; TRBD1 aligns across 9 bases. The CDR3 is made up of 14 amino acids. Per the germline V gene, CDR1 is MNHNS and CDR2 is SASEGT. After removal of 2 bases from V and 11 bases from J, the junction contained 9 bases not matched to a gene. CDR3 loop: CASSELRGQGSAFF. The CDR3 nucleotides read TGTGCCAGCAGTGAACTTAGGGGACAGGGTAGTGCTTTCTTT.

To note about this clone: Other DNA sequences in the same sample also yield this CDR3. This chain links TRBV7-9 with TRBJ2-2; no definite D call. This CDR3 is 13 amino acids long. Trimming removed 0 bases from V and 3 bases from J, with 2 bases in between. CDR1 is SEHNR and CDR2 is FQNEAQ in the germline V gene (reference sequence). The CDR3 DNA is TGTGCCAGCAGCTTAGCTTACACCGGGGAGCTGTTTTTT. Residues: CASSLAYTGELFF.